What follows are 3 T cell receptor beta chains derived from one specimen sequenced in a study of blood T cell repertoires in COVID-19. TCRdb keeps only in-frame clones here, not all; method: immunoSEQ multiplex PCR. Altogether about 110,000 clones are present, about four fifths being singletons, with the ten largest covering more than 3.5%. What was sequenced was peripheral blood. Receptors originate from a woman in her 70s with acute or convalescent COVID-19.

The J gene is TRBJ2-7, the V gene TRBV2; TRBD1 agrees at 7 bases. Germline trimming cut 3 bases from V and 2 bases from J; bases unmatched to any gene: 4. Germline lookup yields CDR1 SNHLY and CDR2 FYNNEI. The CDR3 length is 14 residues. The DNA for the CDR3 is TGTGCCAGCAGTGAGGGACAGTTAGCCTACGAGCAGTACTTC. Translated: CASSEGQLAYEQYF.

The CDR3, as DNA: TGCGCCAGCAGGTCGCTAGCGGGAGGGCCATCCTTCTTC. Its translation is CASRSLAGGPSFF. The rearrangement joins TRBV10-1 to TRBJ2-1; 12 nucleotides match TRBD2. V was pared by 6 bases and J by 16 bases, with 10 bases of the junction left unmatched. Germline V gene sequence: CDR1 WNHNN, CDR2 SYGVQD (reference sequence). This CDR3 is 13 amino acids long.

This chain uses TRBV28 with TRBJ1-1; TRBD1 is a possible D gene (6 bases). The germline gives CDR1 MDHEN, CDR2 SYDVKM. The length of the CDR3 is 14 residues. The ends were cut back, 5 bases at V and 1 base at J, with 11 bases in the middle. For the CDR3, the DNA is TGTGCCAGCAGTATCAGGGGCCGGAACACTGAAGCTTTCTTT. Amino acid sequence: CASSIRGRNTEAFF.